This section outlines one T cell receptor (beta chain) sequence together with its context. A single count supports this clone. Which antigen it targets is not known. No per-base quality is available; no much larger clone lies one base away. Per the germline V gene, SQVTM is the CDR1 and ANQGSEA is the CDR2. Its CDR3 holds 13 amino acids, cysteine through phenylalanine. Only the CDR3 portion is preserved as DNA: 39 bases, with reading frame beginning at the first base. Trimming removed 4 bases from V and 3 bases from J, leaving 13 bases between the germline ends. This record belongs to a study of cytomegalovirus exposure and HLA in healthy donors (dated by TCRdb to 2016 to 2017). With regard to the full study: In an earlier analysis of roughly 590 of the donors, 276 Gb of sequence data and 90 million to 120 million unique TCR beta sequences from 150 million to 200 million T cells were reported. Alongside the repertoire data, information on donor age, sex, ethnicity and CMV serostatus was compiled. Using immunosequencing, the study profiled T cell repertoires from roughly 650 subjects and related those repertoires to cytomegalovirus serostatus. Rather than drawing on any new phenotypic data, the later analysis identified candidate immune exposures from TCR beta sequences and the way those sequences occurred across donors. Across about 380 genotyped donors of the cohort, an average of 235,054 unique TCR beta nucleotide sequences per donor were sequenced, and approximately 17% of those sequences were non-productive. An earlier analysis of about 600 of the donors used high-throughput TCR beta sequencing to judge whether each TCR beta V gene segment behaved as functional or pseudogenic. Roughly 300 gigabases of sequencing data and roughly 80 million unique TCR sequences made up an early release that covered some 640 HLA-typed donors. High-throughput TCR immunosequencing, statistical association of individual TCRs with disease status, and machine learning were combined to predict cytomegalovirus infection status. A later analysis re-analyzed previously published TCR beta repertoires from about 600 donors and added high-resolution HLA genotyping to study TCR occurrence patterns. The genetic ancestry cluster associated with self-reported Caucasian donors included 70% to 85% of the 300 to 400 genotyped donors. All discovery cohort repertoires had been generated using a single sequencing platform. The aim of the study was to test whether cataloging public T cell receptors could identify signatures of past pathogen exposure. Because of strong linkage in the cohort, roughly five DR-DQ haplotypes were treated as single units for association and clustering. In a later genetic analysis, genome-wide SNP genotypes for 398 of the 666 donors were used, and that subset was treated as a discovery cohort. Typing coverage varied by locus: 629-630 donors for A, B, C, DRB1 and DQB1; 522 for DQA1; 606 for DPA1; approximately 450 for DPB1. HLA typing covered class I and class II loci at four-digit resolution. Besides the first cohort of 550 to 750 subjects, a separate validation cohort made up of 120 different subjects was used.

The cohort was made up of approximately 700 healthy bone marrow donors. At the time of sampling, every cohort member was nominally healthy, though immune exposures that went unrecorded were likely present. The donor was CMV seronegative and belonged to the group of over 300 seronegative cohort members. A peripheral blood sample was collected from each donor, and TCR beta sequencing was performed on peripheral blood mononuclear cells. Genomic DNA extraction from the blood cell samples was performed with the Qiagen DNeasy Blood Extraction Kit. On the study overall, not on this receptor specifically: Compared with equally common non-associated chains, HLA-associated TCR beta chains in a later analysis were more clonally expanded and had lower generation probabilities. In a later analysis, the rate of TCR association differed among HLA loci, with DRB1 alleles having the most associated TCRs and HLA-C alleles having the fewest. The study listed 150 to 200 TCR beta chains as associated with cytomegalovirus. Only TCR beta chains were sequenced in this cohort, and the absence of alpha or paired-chain data limited detectable features. The earlier analysis of about 600 of the donors excluded some 15 rarely observed V segments, including chromosome 9 orphons, because counts were too low. According to the authors, the approach could potentially be generalized to other disease states and immunological phenotypes. A further reported finding was that TCR beta sequences accurately predicted the HLA-A and HLA-B alleles for most subjects in the first cohort. At a false discovery rate of 0.05, a later analysis linked approximately 18,000 TCR beta sequences to specific HLA alleles. The sequencing pipeline was judged likely to have produced a cluster of highly shared sequence variants as a technical artifact. A few of the identified cytomegalovirus-associated TCR beta chains were confirmed in vitro to be specific for cytomegalovirus antigens. According to a later analysis, most CMV-associated TCR beta chains appeared to be HLA-restricted, and the HLA associations seemed to be driven largely by CMV exposure. Immune exposure information for the cohort was limited to CMV serostatus. Assigning TCR associations to individual alleles was difficult when HLA alleles, especially DR and DQ, strongly co-occurred. In an earlier analysis of approximately 590 of the donors, most TCR beta V segments were observed in productive rearrangements about 87% or about 30% of the time, broadly matching IMGT annotations. According to a later genetic analysis, donors in an Asian-associated ancestry cluster had fewer N-insertions in productive TCRs than the approximately 650-donor mean. Because HLA typing was unavailable for some donors at each locus, only the typed subset was used in association tests. The 87-base-pair reads could not distinguish some IMGT-functional V segments, including TRBV6-2 and TRBV6-3, so those segments were excluded. The classifier was reported to diagnose cytomegalovirus status with high specificity and sensitivity in both the original and validation cohorts. An association between a missense DCLRE1C variant and V-gene and J-gene trimming of TCR beta chains was found in a later genetic analysis and replicated in an independent cohort. While some public TCRs were present in many individuals, most TCR sequences turned up only very rarely across donors. Presence/absence analyses assumed roughly uniform sequencing depth across donors, an assumption that may not hold. Correlated functional status among segregating V segments might be attributable to linkage disequilibrium, but an unknown experimental factor could not be ruled out. A later analysis reported that several top co-occurrence clusters appeared linked to parvovirus B19, influenza, CMV and Epstein-Barr virus.

The library was produced with the immunoSEQ multiplex PCR assay. A mixture of 60 forward primers for TCR Vbeta segments and 13 reverse primers for TCR Jbeta segments was used in the multiplex PCR. Amplification of the CDR3 region of rearranged TCR beta genes was performed with a multiplex PCR assay on genomic DNA. On the Illumina HiSeq System, the amplified TCR beta libraries were sequenced as 87-base-pair reads. As for the original processing: A later analysis counted some 80 million unique TCR beta chains across the 650 to 700 repertoires, and some 11 million of these chains were shared by at least two donors. Raw reads were error-corrected and collapsed into unique sequences with a nearest-neighbor algorithm that merged closely related sequences to remove PCR and sequencing errors. Alignment of CDR3 sequences to IMGT reference sequences was used to assign V, D and J gene segments. For a sequence to be retained, a match of at least six nucleotides was required to both a V gene segment and a J gene segment. Rearrangements were classified as productive when the CDR3 lacked stop codons and remained in frame with V and J, and all other rearrangements were classified as non-productive. CDR3 was defined according to IMGT convention as the region running from the second conserved V-encoded cysteine to the conserved J-encoded phenylalanine. The earlier analysis of 550 to 650 of the donors excluded any sequence lacking an unambiguous match to a single V gene segment. An earlier analysis of several hundred of the donors called V segments functional above 56.7% productive rearrangements and segregating when the between-donor standard deviation exceeded 5%. A statistical classification framework was developed to diagnose cytomegalovirus status using the catalog of TCR beta chain sequences. In a later analysis, TCR nucleotide sequences were compared against IMGT/GENE-DB human TR gene sequences so that V and J genes could be assigned. In a later analysis, CDR3 sequences and most-parsimonious VDJ recombination scenarios were assigned using the TCRdist pipeline. In a later analysis, each TCR beta chain was defined by its CDR3 amino acid sequence together with its V-gene family, and reads without a unique V-gene family were excluded. A later analysis removed roughly 590 highly shared, low-generation-probability nucleotide sequences to deal with suspected cross-contamination and a sequencing artifact. In a later analysis, a clonal expansion index for each public chain was calculated from normalized within-repertoire ranks of inferred template counts. In a later analysis, generation probabilities were computed using a VDJ recombination model fitted to out-of-frame rearrangements, and the results were checked against IGoR. Hypergeometric tests were used in a later analysis to score TCR-TCR, TCR-HLA and TCR-CMV co-occurrence, with a repertoire-size bias correction applied to the TCR pairs. To estimate false discovery rates, a later analysis permuted the HLA or CMV assignments 20 times. A later analysis grouped co-occurring TCRs with DBSCAN, adding TCRdist sequence similarity when clustering within HLA-allele-positive subsets. Repertoires with fewer than 30,000 or more than 120,000 public chains were left out of co-occurrence clustering, as were four to six repertoires with anomalous nucleotide sharing. The clones in this table, taken by TCRdb from immuneACCESS, are in-frame only. Not every clone is retained; where verified, under half of the shortfall comes from an unresolved V gene, and the cause of the rest is unknown. That table gives V, J and clone size, and the DNA gave D and trimming. The sample includes approximately 150,000 clones, with around 64% observed a single time. 2.5% to 3% of the sample comes from the top ten.

The sample was PBMCs. This chain is built from TRBV29-1 and TRBJ2-7; the D gene is perhaps TRBD1, on 5 matching bases. This TCR was sampled from a woman younger than 45 in good health and CMV-seronegative. For the CDR3, the sequence is CSVVRLGRYEQYF. The DNA sequence is given as TGCAGCGTTGTTAGGTTGGGGCGCTACGAGCAGTACTTC.